Listed below are T cell receptor beta chains from one sample, sequenced in a study of naive and memory T cell subsets. TCRdb processed the UMI-ligation and nested PCR reads anew with MiXCR; each CDR3 protein has one entry. The sample comprises approximately 140,000 distinct CDR3 sequences, approximately 22% of which are singletons, and roughly 0.1% rests with the top ten. The sample comprised naive CD4+ T cells from blood. The receptors shown here come from a human donor in good health. Both conserved end residues are part of each CDR3. D genes are given only for firm matches. The size entry is marked missing in some rows and otherwise reads once, few, many or a size class.

j_call,d_call,v_call,clone_size,cdr3_length,cdr3_aa,cdr3_nt
TRBJ2-1,NA,TRBV7-2,NA,13,CASSLPLNNEQFF,TGTGCCAGCAGCCTCCCGTTAAACAATGAGCAGTTCTTC
TRBJ2-3,TRBD2,TRBV28,many,15,CASSFGTSGLTEQYF,TGTGCCAGCAGTTTCGGGACTAGCGGGTTAACCGAGCAGTATTTT
TRBJ1-1,NA,TRBV7-6,few,14,CASSLVGSHTEAFF,TGTGCCAGCAGCTTAGTTGGCAGTCACACTGAAGCTTTCTTT
TRBJ2-1,NA,TRBV7-2,NA,15,CASSLGGSGRNEQFF,TGTGCCAGCAGCTTAGGAGGAAGCGGGCGGAATGAGCAGTTCTTC
TRBJ1-1,NA,TRBV5-1,NA,15,CASSIGPAMNTEAFF,TGCGCCAGCAGCATAGGTCCGGCGATGAACACTGAAGCTTTCTTT
TRBJ2-1,NA,TRBV28,NA,11,CASSSPITQFF,TGTGCCAGCAGTTCACCCATTACGCAGTTCTTC
TRBJ2-1,NA,TRBV6-5,few,14,CASAPRGPFNEQFF,TGTGCCAGCGCGCCCCGGGGGCCCTTCAATGAGCAGTTCTTC
TRBJ2-5,NA,TRBV11-2,NA,14,CASSLVGGIQTQYF,TGTGCCAGCAGCTTAGTGGGGGGCATACAGACCCAGTACTTC
TRBJ2-7,NA,TRBV7-8,once,14,CASSLWRSSYEQYF,TGTGCCAGCAGCTTATGGAGGAGCTCCTACGAGCAGTACTTC
TRBJ1-1,TRBD1,TRBV29-1,NA,13,CSVRGGVGTEAFF,TGCAGCGTTAGAGGGGGCGTTGGCACTGAAGCTTTCTTT
TRBJ2-2,TRBD2,TRBV20-1,many,14,CSARSGLVSGELFF,TGCAGTGCTAGGTCGGGACTAGTTTCCGGGGAGCTGTTTTTT
TRBJ2-7,TRBD1,TRBV20-1,many,17,CSALGGTRDRGLYEQYF,TGCAGTGCTCTAGGGGGAACCCGGGACAGGGGGCTCTACGAGCAGTACTTC
TRBJ2-2,TRBD2,TRBV6-1,NA,19,CASSEAFGLAGVYTGELFF,TGTGCCAGCAGTGAAGCGTTCGGACTAGCGGGAGTTTACACCGGGGAGCTGTTTTTT
TRBJ1-4,TRBD1,TRBV12-3/TRBV12-4,NA,15,CASSPGTGVKEKLFF,TGTGCCAGCAGTCCAGGGACAGGGGTTAAAGAAAAACTGTTTTTT
TRBJ2-6,NA,TRBV5-1,NA,19,CASRQNRGVGSSGANVLTF,TGCGCCAGCAGACAAAACAGGGGCGTCGGGAGCTCTGGGGCCAACGTCCTGACTTTC
TRBJ2-7,TRBD1,TRBV29-1,few,15,CSVVEPGTVRGEQYF,TGCAGCGTCGTGGAGCCCGGGACAGTGAGGGGCGAGCAGTACTTC
TRBJ2-2,TRBD1,TRBV19,NA,14,CASSKGANTGELFF,TGTGCCAGTAGTAAGGGGGCCAACACCGGGGAGCTGTTTTTT
TRBJ2-7,NA,TRBV20-1,many,13,CSARDDRNYEQYF,TGCAGTGCTAGAGATGACAGAAACTACGAGCAGTACTTC
TRBJ2-5,TRBD2,TRBV4-1,NA,18,CASSQEDFSGRTQETQYF,TGCGCCAGCAGCCAAGAAGACTTTAGCGGGAGGACTCAAGAGACCCAGTACTTC
TRBJ2-7,TRBD2,TRBV6-5,NA,16,CASSPLTSGRAYEQYF,TGTGCCAGCAGTCCACTGACTAGCGGGAGGGCCTACGAGCAGTACTTC
TRBJ1-5,NA,TRBV6-1,few,19,CASEWGELGSPGPGQPQHF,TGTGCCAGCGAATGGGGGGAGTTGGGTAGTCCAGGGCCAGGTCAGCCCCAGCATTTT
TRBJ1-3,NA,TRBV6-5,NA,16,CASSLDGRASGNTIYF,TGTGCCAGCAGTTTGGACGGACGGGCTTCTGGAAACACCATATATTTT
TRBJ2-7,NA,TRBV10-3,few,14,CAISDRGDSYEQYF,TGTGCCATCAGTGACAGGGGTGACTCCTACGAGCAGTACTTC
TRBJ2-3,TRBD2,TRBV9,few,16,CASSVRLAGGTDTQYF,TGTGCCAGCAGCGTAAGGCTAGCGGGAGGAACAGATACGCAGTATTTT
TRBJ2-3,TRBD2,TRBV29-1,few,15,CSGGGLAGVTDTQYF,TGCAGCGGCGGGGGACTAGCGGGAGTCACAGATACGCAGTATTTT
TRBJ2-3,NA,TRBV7-2,many,12,CASSRYGDTQYF,TGTGCCAGCAGCCGCTACGGGGATACGCAGTATTTT
TRBJ2-7,NA,TRBV6-2/TRBV6-3,NA,14,CASSFLTSTYEQYF,TGTGCCAGCAGTTTCCTAACTTCAACCTACGAGCAGTACTTC
TRBJ1-5,NA,TRBV12-3/TRBV12-4,NA,16,CASSRRGRNSNQPQHF,TGTGCCAGCAGCCGTAGGGGCCGGAATAGCAATCAGCCCCAGCATTTT
TRBJ1-2,NA,TRBV6-1,NA,16,CASSDPFRRANYGYTF,TGTGCCAGCAGTGACCCCTTTCGCAGAGCTAACTATGGCTACACCTTC
TRBJ2-1,TRBD1,TRBV29-1,NA,13,CSHETGLRDEQFF,TGCAGCCACGAGACAGGGCTTAGGGATGAGCAGTTCTTC
TRBJ2-6,NA,TRBV6-6,few,17,CASSYSIAYSGANVLTF,TGTGCCAGCAGTTACTCGATCGCGTACTCTGGGGCCAACGTCCTGACTTTC
TRBJ2-3,TRBD1,TRBV28,many,17,CASSPGQGRTRTDTQYF,TGTGCCAGCAGTCCGGGACAGGGGCGGACCCGCACAGATACGCAGTATTTT
TRBJ1-2,TRBD1,TRBV28,NA,13,CASRGTGTYGYTF,TGTGCCAGCAGGGGGACAGGGACCTATGGCTACACCTTC
TRBJ2-1,TRBD2,TRBV7-8,few,15,CASSLGWRGDNEQFF,TGTGCCAGCAGCTTAGGTTGGCGGGGGGACAATGAGCAGTTCTTC
TRBJ2-3,NA,TRBV19,NA,15,CASSISSHRTDTQYF,TGTGCCAGTAGTATCTCCTCCCACCGCACAGATACGCAGTATTTT
TRBJ1-5,TRBD1,TRBV5-1,NA,16,CASRGEPTGNNQPQHF,TGCGCCAGCAGAGGCGAACCGACAGGGAATAATCAGCCCCAGCATTTT
TRBJ2-6,NA,TRBV20-1,few,17,CSAKGEGKTSGANVLTF,TGCAGTGCGAAGGGGGAAGGGAAAACATCTGGGGCCAACGTCCTGACTTTC
TRBJ2-4,TRBD1,TRBV3-1,few,14,CASSPSGGQSIQYF,TGTGCCAGCAGTCCATCAGGGGGCCAGAGCATTCAGTACTTC
TRBJ2-7,TRBD1,TRBV20-1,NA,11,CSARAGQGQYF,TGCAGTGCTAGAGCTGGACAGGGGCAGTACTTC
TRBJ2-7,NA,TRBV7-2,NA,15,CASSLGPLGGYEQYF,TGTGCCAGCAGCTTAGGGCCCCTAGGTGGATACGAGCAGTACTTC
TRBJ1-2,NA,TRBV6-1,few,15,CASSDSTGSDYGYTF,TGTGCCAGCAGTGACTCCACAGGGAGTGATTATGGCTACACCTTC
TRBJ1-1,NA,TRBV25-1,NA,15,CASKSAGHGNTEAFF,TGTGCCAGCAAGTCCGCGGGACACGGAAACACTGAAGCTTTCTTT
TRBJ2-7,NA,TRBV19,NA,17,CASSIAGRTFGSREQYF,TGTGCCAGTAGTATAGCAGGGCGGACCTTCGGAAGTCGCGAGCAGTACTTC
TRBJ1-4,NA,TRBV12-3/TRBV12-4,few,18,CASSRLTGGPPTNEKLFF,TGTGCCAGCAGCCGCCTCACGGGGGGCCCCCCAACTAATGAAAAACTGTTTTTT
TRBJ2-7,TRBD2,TRBV25-1,NA,14,CASSDASGPYEQYF,TGTGCCAGCAGTGACGCTAGCGGCCCCTACGAGCAGTACTTC
TRBJ2-7,NA,TRBV6-6,NA,10,CASRDYEQYF,TGTGCCAGCAGGGACTACGAGCAGTACTTC
TRBJ2-1,NA,TRBV30,few,11,CAWTRRGRQFF,TGTGCCTGGACGCGGCGGGGTCGACAGTTCTTC
TRBJ2-3,TRBD1,TRBV29-1,NA,11,CSVSGTATQYF,TGCAGCGTGTCTGGGACAGCTACGCAGTATTTT
TRBJ2-7,NA,TRBV5-1,NA,13,CASSLEQRSEQYF,TGCGCCAGCAGCTTGGAACAGCGGTCCGAGCAGTACTTC